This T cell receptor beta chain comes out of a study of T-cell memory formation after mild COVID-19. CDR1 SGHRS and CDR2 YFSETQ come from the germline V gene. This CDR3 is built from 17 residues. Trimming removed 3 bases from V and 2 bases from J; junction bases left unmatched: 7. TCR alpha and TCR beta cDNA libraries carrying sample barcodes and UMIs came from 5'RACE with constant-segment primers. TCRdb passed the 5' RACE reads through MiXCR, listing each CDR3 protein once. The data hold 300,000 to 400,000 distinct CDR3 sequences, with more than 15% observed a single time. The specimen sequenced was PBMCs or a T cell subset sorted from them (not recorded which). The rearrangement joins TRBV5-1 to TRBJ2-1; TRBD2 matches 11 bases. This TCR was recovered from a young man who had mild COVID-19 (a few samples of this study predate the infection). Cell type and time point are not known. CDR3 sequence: CASSSLPGLAAYNEQFF. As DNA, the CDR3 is TGCGCCAGCAGCTCCCTTCCGGGACTAGCGGCCTACAATGAGCAGTTCTTC.